What follows describes a single T cell receptor beta chain. The antigen remains undetermined. Isolated RNA was reverse transcribed in full, so expressed TCRB transcripts were sequenced. Sequencing was performed with immunoSEQ multiplex PCR; in TCRdb, only in-frame clones are kept and a portion is missing. This table holds 600,000 to 700,000 clones, over 10% found once. The data originate from a study of beta chain features in type 1 diabetes. Whole-study findings and limits: For type 1 diabetes patients, VDJ junctions showed fewer insertions and more deletions. An over-representation of cells with high TCR expression could result from cDNA sequencing. Shorter TCRB CDR3s, moderately but significantly so, were found in Type 1 diabetes patients in all four CD4+ subsets. Patients and controls would be equally affected if PCR favored shorter templates.

The sequenced sample consisted of naive CD4+ T cells from blood. The receptor was isolated from a man aged 25-45 years with type 1 diabetes.

CDR3 coding DNA: TGTGCCAGCAGTTTATCGATAGGGATCGGGGTAGAGACCCAGTACTTC. This encodes CASSLSIGIGVETQYF. The chain joins TRBV27 to TRBJ2-5, with D possibly being TRBD2 (5 bases). The CDR3 covers 16 residues. Trimming removed 0 bases at V and 4 bases at J, with 15 bases between. Germline V gene sequence: CDR1 MNHEY, CDR2 SMNVEV (reference sequence).